This T cell receptor (beta chain) was captured in a study of T-cell memory formation after mild COVID-19. Study information: Clustering of TCRs was largely donor specific.

Regarding the study as a whole: Among CD4+ contracting clones, most were CM and EM, and CD8+ ones EMRA. A second wave of clones peaked on day 37, and their SARS-CoV-2 specificity went unconfirmed.

MiXCR, run by TCRdb on the 5' RACE reads, gives a single entry per CDR3 protein. The data show just under 150,000 distinct CDR3 sequences, around 21% seen once. This CDR3 is 15 amino acids long. Per germline, CDR1 KGHDR and CDR2 SFDVKD. The ends lost 2 bases at V and 4 bases at J; junction bases unmatched: 3. A remark on this clonotype: No antigen is known for it.

The source of this sequence is an adult woman who had mild COVID-19 (a few samples of this study predate the infection). Cell type and time point are not known. What was sequenced was PBMCs or a T cell subset sorted from them (not recorded which). The chain has TRBV24-1 and TRBJ2-1, with 8 bases that match TRBD2. The CDR3 spells CATSDWAGGYNEQFF. The CDR3 coding sequence is TGTGCCACCAGTGATTGGGCGGGGGGATACAATGAGCAGTTCTTC.